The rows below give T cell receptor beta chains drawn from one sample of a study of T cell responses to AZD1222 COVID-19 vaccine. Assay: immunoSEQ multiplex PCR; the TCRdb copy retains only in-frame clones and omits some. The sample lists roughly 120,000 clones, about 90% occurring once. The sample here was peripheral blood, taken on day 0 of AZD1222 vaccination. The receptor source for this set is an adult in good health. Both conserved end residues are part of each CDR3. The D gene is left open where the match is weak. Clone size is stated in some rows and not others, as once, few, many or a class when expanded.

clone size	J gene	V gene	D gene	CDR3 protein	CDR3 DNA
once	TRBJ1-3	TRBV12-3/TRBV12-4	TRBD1	CASSRTGRDTIYF	TGTGCCAGCAGTCGGACAGGGCGAGACACCATATATTTT
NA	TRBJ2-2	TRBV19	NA	CASSMIGNTGELFF	TGTGCCAGTAGTATGATCGGTAACACCGGGGAGCTGTTTTTT
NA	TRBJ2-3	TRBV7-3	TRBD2	CASSSGLARSTDTQYF	TGTGCCAGCAGCTCGGGACTAGCGCGAAGCACAGATACGCAGTATTTT
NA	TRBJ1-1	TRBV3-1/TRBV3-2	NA	CASSQGTGWVTEAFF	TGTGCCAGCAGCCAAGGAACAGGGTGGGTCACTGAAGCTTTCTTT
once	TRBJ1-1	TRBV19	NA	CASRADGGTEAFF	TGTGCCAGTAGAGCGGACGGGGGCACTGAAGCTTTCTTT
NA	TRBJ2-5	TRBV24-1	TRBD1	CATGTGTKETQYF	TGTGCCACCGGGACAGGGACAAAAGAGACCCAGTACTTC
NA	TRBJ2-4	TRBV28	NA	CASSFPAPLGNIQYF	TGTGCCAGCAGTTTTCCGGCCCCTCTTGGAAACATTCAGTACTTC
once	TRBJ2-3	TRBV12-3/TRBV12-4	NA	CASSLLGDTQYF	TGTGCCAGCAGTTTATTGGGAGATACGCAGTATTTT
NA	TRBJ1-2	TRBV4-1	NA	CASSQARAQKDYGYTF	TGCGCCAGCAGCCAAGCGAGGGCACAGAAAGACTATGGCTACACCTTC
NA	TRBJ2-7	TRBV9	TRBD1	CASSLKDREAVVF	TGTGCCAGCAGCCTTAAGGACAGGGAGGCTGTTGTTTTC
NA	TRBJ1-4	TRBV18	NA	CASSPQKGPATNEKLFF	TGTGCCAGCTCACCACAGAAAGGGCCTGCAACTAATGAAAAACTGTTTTTT
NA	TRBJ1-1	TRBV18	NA	CASSPPAPLGTEAFF	TGTGCCAGCTCACCACCTGCCCCCCTGGGGACTGAAGCTTTCTTT
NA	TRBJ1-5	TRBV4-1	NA	CASSQGGGIHSNQPQHF	TGCGCCAGCAGCCAAGGGGGCGGGATTCATAGCAATCAGCCCCAGCATTTT
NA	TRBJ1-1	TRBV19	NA	CASSFLGVTEAFF	TGTGCCAGTAGTTTCCTGGGGGTTACTGAAGCTTTCTTT
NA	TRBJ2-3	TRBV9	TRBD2	CASSVWGAGGTDTQYF	TGTGCCAGCAGCGTATGGGGCGCCGGGGGGACAGATACGCAGTATTTT
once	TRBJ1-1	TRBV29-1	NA	CSVDWGREAFF	TGCAGCGTTGATTGGGGCCGTGAAGCTTTCTTT
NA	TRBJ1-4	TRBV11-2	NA	CASSLAVLTVATNEKLFF	TGTGCCAGCAGCTTAGCGGTTTTGACAGTTGCAACTAATGAAAAACTGTTTTTT
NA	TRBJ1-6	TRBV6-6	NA	CASSYGGLNSPLHF	TGTGCCAGCAGTTATGGGGGCCTAAATTCACCCCTCCACTTT
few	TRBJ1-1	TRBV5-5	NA	CASSLEARGAFF	TGTGCCAGCAGCTTGGAGGCCAGAGGAGCTTTCTTT
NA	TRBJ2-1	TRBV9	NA	CASSVLGGRGGNEQFF	TGTGCCAGCAGCGTACTTGGCGGCAGGGGAGGGAATGAGCAGTTCTTC
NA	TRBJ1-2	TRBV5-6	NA	CASSSGPMSYGYTF	TGTGCCAGCAGCTCGGGGCCAATGTCCTATGGCTACACCTTC
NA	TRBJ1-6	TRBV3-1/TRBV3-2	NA	CASSLTPQGYSPLHF	TGTGCCAGCAGCCTAACTCCACAGGGTTATTCACCCCTCCACTTT
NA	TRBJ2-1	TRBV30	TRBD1	CAWNRGRNEQFF	TGTGCCTGGAACAGGGGACGGAATGAGCAGTTCTTC
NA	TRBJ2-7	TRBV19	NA	CASSITLDLYEQYF	TGTGCCAGTAGTATAACCCTAGACCTCTACGAGCAGTACTTC
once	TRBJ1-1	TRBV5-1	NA	CASGEPGLNTEAFF	TGCGCCAGCGGGGAACCGGGTTTGAACACTGAAGCTTTCTTT
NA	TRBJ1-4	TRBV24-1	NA	CATSELRDSTREKLFF	TGTGCCACCAGTGAGCTCCGGGACTCAACGAGGGAAAAACTGTTTTTT